This TCR beta chain is from a study of regulatory T cells in long-lasting Graves disease (dated by TCRdb to the early 2020s). About the investigation overall: In the newly diagnosed Graves' disease group, patients had been taking antithyroid drugs for less than 3 months. Persistent Graves' disease patients were compared with newly diagnosed Graves' disease patients by peripheral blood TCR sequencing and RNA sequencing. The study was registered as a clinical trial and conducted in China. A total of around 35 samples underwent TCR sequencing, from some 13 patients with persistent Graves' disease and some 20 patients with newly diagnosed Graves' disease. Results and caveats for the whole study, not just this receptor: A larger number of public clonotypes was shared among persistent patients (fewer than 3,000) than among newly diagnosed patients (approximately 1,000). Sequencing and analysis were restricted to the TCR beta chain. Compared with newly diagnosed patients, patients with persistent Graves' disease had lower TCR Shannon entropy and fewer highly expanded clones, which suggests clonal expansion. The authors acknowledged the small sample size as a limitation that may reduce accuracy. The study examined only peripheral blood because the primary lesion, thyroid tissue, could not be accessed. Persistent disease showed preferential use of TRBV28, TRBJ1-2 and TRBJ2-5, whereas newly diagnosed disease favored TRBV20-1 and TRBJ2-1.

The time point tag for this specimen amounts to: newly diagnosed GD, antithyroid drugs for less than 3 months. For both TCR sequencing and RNA sequencing, RNA was extracted from PBMCs using TRIzol. Graves' disease was diagnosed according to American Thyroid Association guidelines. Patients for the study were recruited at an endocrinology department in Xi'an, China. Each patient gave 8.5 to 9.5 milliliters of peripheral blood, collected in an EDTA anticoagulant tube. Ficoll Paque Plus density gradient separation was used to isolate PBMCs, and no further T cell sorting was performed. An Agilent 2100 Bioanalyzer and agarose gel were used to check RNA quality, while a NanoDrop 2000 measured RNA concentration. The library was produced with multiplex PCR. TCRdb names Illumina HiSeq 4000 as the instrument used. To build TCR beta libraries, CDR3 regions were amplified by Arm-PCR using iRepertoire HTBI primers. Before sequencing, the PCR products underwent gel purification. The original methods were these. A total of roughly 67 TRBV and under 15 TRBJ segments were identified across samples and were used for gene usage analysis of CDR3 amino acid clonotypes. COPE and FqMerger were used to merge filtered high-quality paired reads into contigs. BLAST was used to align contigs to the IMGT TRBV, TRBD and TRBJ reference genes, and CDR3 was defined following IMGT. Any clonotype with a frequency above 0.1% was classified as a highly expanded clone. Repertoire diversity was measured by Shannon entropy, and V-J evenness by the Gini coefficient. Public clonotypes were defined as clonotypes shared by more than one individual. TCRdb reanalyzed the raw reads on its own, using fastp at Q25 for trimming and MiXCR for clone calling, and kept in-frame beta chains. CDR3 protein duplicates are merged, each entry listing the most common genes and DNA. These V and J calls are TCRdb output, not the study's own analysis. The sample table contains 440,000 or so distinct CDR3 sequences; only one count was recorded for 16% of them. About 10% of the sample is taken by the ten largest.

This clonotype was recorded many times. This receptor's antigen is unknown. No much larger clone is present one base from it, and per-base qualities are unavailable. The germline V gene (reference sequence) sets CDR1 to SEHNR and CDR2 to FQNEAQ. The CDR3 numbers 12 residues from cysteine through phenylalanine. Left in the record is the CDR3 DNA by itself, 36 bases read in frame from the first base. At the junction V is shortened by 7 bases and J by 7 bases, with 13 bases in between. This sample was shared with a second study, whose subject was T cells in Graves' hyperthyroidism and ophthalmopathy. The other study reports the following: Graves' hyperthyroidism was defined as stable when no progression to ophthalmopathy occurred over 18 months of follow-up. Hyperthyroidism patients were aged 18 to 65 years and newly diagnosed, with disease duration of less than 2 months. Exclusion was applied to patients with uncontrolled infections, other autoimmune diseases, pregnancy or lactation. Diagnoses were based on clinical symptoms, serum thyroxine and TRAb, thyroid ultrasound and orbital computed tomography. The first round of RT-PCR for the TCR CDR3 was performed with the HTBI primer set and the Qiagen OneStep RT-PCR kit. Most expanded thyroid clonotypes (frequency above 0.001) were also detected in blood, suggesting blood repertoires may reflect thyroid immune responses. A model built on a 13 V-J signature distinguished ophthalmopathy from stable hyperthyroidism, reaching over 85% sensitivity and around 81% specificity in cross-validation and 80%/75% in testing. In validation, progression to ophthalmopathy was predicted by the model with 70.59% sensitivity and 72% to 80% specificity, a median of 6.5 months before onset. To identify TCR V-J signatures that set the groups apart, the researchers used a discovery cohort of 100 patients, made up of around 42 with Graves' ophthalmopathy and around 58 with stable Graves' hyperthyroidism. Prospective prediction of ophthalmopathy was tested in an independent validation cohort consisting of about 19 hyperthyroidism patients and about 17 patients who later progressed to ophthalmopathy. For training and testing, the roughly 93 patients in the discovery cohort were randomly divided in a 7:3 ratio. Thyroid tissue and blood T-cell repertoires from roughly six Graves' hyperthyroidism patients were also compared in the study. Once sampling was done, hyperthyroidism patients were given methimazole at a starting dose of 30 mg daily, whereas ophthalmopathy patients were given high-dose intravenous methylprednisolone. Libraries were constructed in a second round of multiplex PCR, after which size selection and purification were carried out. Libraries were sequenced paired-end with 100 bp reads on an Illumina HiSeq2000. SOAPnuke was used to process the raw data, throwing out any read that contained adapters or uncalled bases, had a mean Phred below 15, or lacked an exact constant-primer or identifier match. COPE v1.2.5 was used to merge high-quality paired reads, and clonotypes were defined as unique nucleotide sequences. Clonotypes were aligned to IMGT TRBV, TRBD and TRBJ reference segments using MiTCR v1.1. Only V-J combinations with frequency above 0.0001, covering 98% to 99.2% of repertoires, were analysed. The TCS score was defined as the ratio of F50 (clonal expansion) to E x V (chaos), calculated using BLOSUM62-based TCRdist between CDR3 peptides within each V-J. Welch's t-statistics and random forest reduced fewer than 600 V-J features to 10 to 15, which were used in a naive Bayes classifier (R e1071). No statistical method was used to fix the sample size in advance, and group allocation was not hidden from the investigators. The paper describes TCR Vbeta CDR3 sequencing of 120 to 150 peripheral blood samples, made up of around 41 ophthalmopathy patients, 70 to 80 hyperthyroidism patients and approximately 17 progressor patients.

Sequenced material: peripheral blood mononuclear cells (PBMCs), taken at new diagnosis, from a patient treated with antithyroid drugs. The rearrangement joined TRBV7-9 to TRBJ1-1, with the D gene not confidently named. This receptor was identified in a woman younger than 45 with Graves disease. Donor details come from another sample of the same person, matched by shared clones. The nucleotide sequence reads TGTGCCAGCACCCCGGGAGAGGGTGAAGCTTTCTTT. Translated, it reads CASTPGEGEAFF.